A selection of T cell receptor beta chains follows, all from one sample in a study of shared clonotypes between healthy human individuals. Profiling relied on immunoSEQ multiplex PCR, and the TCRdb table lists in-frame clones only, not all of them. The sample lists about 2.4 million clones; roughly 93% were seen once. Specimen: naive CD4+ T cells from PBMCs. All receptors derive from a man younger than 35 in good health. Some clones in this sample may be carry-over from other donors' samples. The CDR3 runs from the conserved cysteine through the conserved F or W. D genes are given only for firm matches. Rows give clone size only sometimes, using once, few, many, or a class for an expanded clone.

v_call: TRBV7-3; cdr3_length: 14; d_call: TRBD2; clone_size: .; j_call: TRBJ2-1; cdr3_nt: TGTGCCAGCAGCTCGGGACTAGCGGGGGCTGAGCAGTTCTTC; cdr3_aa: CASSSGLAGAEQFF
v_call: TRBV30; cdr3_length: 12; d_call: .; clone_size: .; j_call: TRBJ2-5; cdr3_nt: TGTGCCTGGAGAGGGGTAGGGGAGACCCAGTACTTC; cdr3_aa: CAWRGVGETQYF
v_call: TRBV30; cdr3_length: 13; d_call: TRBD1; clone_size: .; j_call: TRBJ2-7; cdr3_nt: TGTGCCTGGGCCCGGGACAGGGGTGTGGAGCAGTACTTC; cdr3_aa: CAWARDRGVEQYF
v_call: TRBV7-6; cdr3_length: 14; d_call: .; clone_size: .; j_call: TRBJ2-7; cdr3_nt: TGTGCCAGCAGCGGGGGGCGGTTAGCGGTCGAGCAGTACTTC; cdr3_aa: CASSGGRLAVEQYF
v_call: TRBV18; cdr3_length: 16; d_call: .; clone_size: .; j_call: TRBJ1-2; cdr3_nt: TGTGCCAGCTCATGGGCGATGGTGGAGGGCGGCTATGGCTACACCTTC; cdr3_aa: CASSWAMVEGGYGYTF
v_call: TRBV11-2; cdr3_length: 17; d_call: TRBD2; clone_size: .; j_call: TRBJ2-5; cdr3_nt: TGTGCCAGCAGCTTAGCGCGGTCTAGCGGGAGCCTTGAGACCCAGTACTTC; cdr3_aa: CASSLARSSGSLETQYF
v_call: TRBV6-5; cdr3_length: 14; d_call: .; clone_size: .; j_call: TRBJ2-1; cdr3_nt: TGTGCCAGCAGTTACTGGTCGGAGGGGAATGAGCAGTTCTTC; cdr3_aa: CASSYWSEGNEQFF
v_call: TRBV6-5; cdr3_length: 15; d_call: TRBD1; clone_size: .; j_call: TRBJ1-2; cdr3_nt: TGTGCCAGCAGTCGACAGGGACCGTACATCTATGGCTACACCTTC; cdr3_aa: CASSRQGPYIYGYTF
v_call: TRBV6-6; cdr3_length: 15; d_call: TRBD1; clone_size: .; j_call: TRBJ1-1; cdr3_nt: TGTGCCAGCAGTTACGCCGAGGGGGCTGGCACTGAAGCTTTCTTT; cdr3_aa: CASSYAEGAGTEAFF
v_call: TRBV5-1; cdr3_length: 14; d_call: .; clone_size: .; j_call: TRBJ2-5; cdr3_nt: TGCGCCAGCAGGCGAGGGCCAGAACAAGAGACCCAGTACTTC; cdr3_aa: CASRRGPEQETQYF
v_call: TRBV6-1; cdr3_length: 15; d_call: .; clone_size: .; j_call: TRBJ1-2; cdr3_nt: TGTGCCAGCAGTGGACTCAGGGGAAAGTTCTATGGCTACACCTTC; cdr3_aa: CASSGLRGKFYGYTF
v_call: TRBV19; cdr3_length: 15; d_call: TRBD1; clone_size: .; j_call: TRBJ2-1; cdr3_nt: TGTGCCAGTAGTATAGAGGGGACAGGGTCAAATGAGCAGTTCTTC; cdr3_aa: CASSIEGTGSNEQFF
v_call: TRBV6-6; cdr3_length: 11; d_call: .; clone_size: .; j_call: TRBJ2-1; cdr3_nt: TGTGCCAGCAGTTACCCTGGAGGGCAGTTCTTC; cdr3_aa: CASSYPGGQFF
v_call: TRBV28; cdr3_length: 17; d_call: TRBD1; clone_size: .; j_call: TRBJ1-5; cdr3_nt: TGTGCCAGCAGCTCAGGACAGGGGATCGGAAGCAATCAGCCCCAGCATTTT; cdr3_aa: CASSSGQGIGSNQPQHF
v_call: TRBV18; cdr3_length: 12; d_call: .; clone_size: .; j_call: TRBJ1-2; cdr3_nt: TGTGCCAGCTCACGGGGTAACTATGGCTACACCTTC; cdr3_aa: CASSRGNYGYTF
v_call: TRBV6-6; cdr3_length: 15; d_call: TRBD2; clone_size: .; j_call: TRBJ2-5; cdr3_nt: TGTGCCAGCAGTTACTCAATGGGAGGGTTGGAGACCCAGTACTTC; cdr3_aa: CASSYSMGGLETQYF
v_call: TRBV6-1; cdr3_length: 15; d_call: TRBD1; clone_size: .; j_call: TRBJ1-1; cdr3_nt: TGTGCCAGCAGTCCCGGCAGGGGGTACTACACTGAAGCTTTCTTT; cdr3_aa: CASSPGRGYYTEAFF
v_call: TRBV5-5; cdr3_length: 15; d_call: .; clone_size: .; j_call: TRBJ2-5; cdr3_nt: TGTGCCAGCAGCCAAACAGTACACCCTCAAGAGACCCAGTACTTC; cdr3_aa: CASSQTVHPQETQYF
v_call: TRBV28; cdr3_length: 14; d_call: .; clone_size: .; j_call: TRBJ1-1; cdr3_nt: TGTGCCAGCAGTAGAACAGGGCCGAACACTGAAGCTTTCTTT; cdr3_aa: CASSRTGPNTEAFF
v_call: TRBV5-1; cdr3_length: 17; d_call: .; clone_size: .; j_call: TRBJ2-3; cdr3_nt: TGCGCCAGCAGCCCCGGGTATGGGACGTCTAGCACAGATACGCAGTATTTT; cdr3_aa: CASSPGYGTSSTDTQYF
v_call: TRBV28; cdr3_length: 16; d_call: .; clone_size: once; j_call: TRBJ2-6; cdr3_nt: TGTGCCAGCAGCTCCCTGACTAGAGCTGGGGCCAACGTCCTGACTTTC; cdr3_aa: CASSSLTRAGANVLTF
v_call: TRBV7-9; cdr3_length: 15; d_call: TRBD1; clone_size: .; j_call: TRBJ2-5; cdr3_nt: TGTGCCAGCAGCCCGAGGGGACAGGGCGGAGAGACCCAGTACTTC; cdr3_aa: CASSPRGQGGETQYF
v_call: TRBV6-5; cdr3_length: 13; d_call: .; clone_size: .; j_call: TRBJ1-1; cdr3_nt: TGTGCCAGCATTCGATTCGGGGGGACTGAAGCTTTCTTT; cdr3_aa: CASIRFGGTEAFF
v_call: TRBV28; cdr3_length: 14; d_call: TRBD1; clone_size: .; j_call: TRBJ1-6; cdr3_nt: TGTGCCAGCAGTACGACAGGGGATAATTCACCCCTCCACTTT; cdr3_aa: CASSTTGDNSPLHF
v_call: TRBV29-1; cdr3_length: 12; d_call: TRBD2; clone_size: .; j_call: TRBJ2-1; cdr3_nt: TGCAGCGTACTAGCGGCATACAATGAGCAGTTCTTC; cdr3_aa: CSVLAAYNEQFF
v_call: TRBV5-1; cdr3_length: 15; d_call: TRBD1; clone_size: .; j_call: TRBJ1-1; cdr3_nt: TGCGCCAGCAGCTTGGAGGGACAGGGGAGGGCTGAAGCTTTCTTT; cdr3_aa: CASSLEGQGRAEAFF
v_call: TRBV28; cdr3_length: 17; d_call: .; clone_size: .; j_call: TRBJ1-2; cdr3_nt: TGTGCCAGCAGTTTAGGGTCTCTAGATGGGAGGGTATATGGCTACACCTTC; cdr3_aa: CASSLGSLDGRVYGYTF
v_call: TRBV18; cdr3_length: 14; d_call: .; clone_size: .; j_call: TRBJ2-2; cdr3_nt: TGTGCCAGCTCCTCGAACGGACCTACCGGGGAGCTGTTTTTT; cdr3_aa: CASSSNGPTGELFF
v_call: TRBV29-1; cdr3_length: 13; d_call: TRBD1; clone_size: .; j_call: TRBJ2-7; cdr3_nt: TGCAGCGTGACCGGGACAGGCTCCTACGAGCAGTACTTC; cdr3_aa: CSVTGTGSYEQYF
v_call: TRBV13; cdr3_length: 14; d_call: TRBD2; clone_size: .; j_call: TRBJ2-1; cdr3_nt: TGTGCCAGCAGCGTGGCTAGCGGGAGTGATGAGCAGTTCTTC; cdr3_aa: CASSVASGSDEQFF
v_call: TRBV5-6; cdr3_length: 15; d_call: .; clone_size: once; j_call: TRBJ1-4; cdr3_nt: TGTGCCAGCACTAACGACCCCAGAGGAAATGAAAAACTGTTTTTT; cdr3_aa: CASTNDPRGNEKLFF
v_call: TRBV9; cdr3_length: 14; d_call: TRBD2; clone_size: .; j_call: TRBJ2-1; cdr3_nt: TGTGCCAGCAGCGTAGGGGCGGGAGGGGATGAGCAGTTCTTC; cdr3_aa: CASSVGAGGDEQFF
v_call: TRBV2; cdr3_length: 12; d_call: .; clone_size: .; j_call: TRBJ1-5; cdr3_nt: TGTGCCAGCAGTTCGGAGGATCAGCCCCAGCATTTT; cdr3_aa: CASSSEDQPQHF
v_call: TRBV9; cdr3_length: 14; d_call: TRBD1; clone_size: .; j_call: TRBJ1-1; cdr3_nt: TGTGCCAGCAGCGTAGGTGGGACAGGGGTGGGAGCTTTCTTT; cdr3_aa: CASSVGGTGVGAFF
v_call: TRBV18; cdr3_length: 14; d_call: .; clone_size: .; j_call: TRBJ2-7; cdr3_nt: TGTGCCAGCTCCGGAGTAGGGCTCGGCTACGAGCAGTACTTC; cdr3_aa: CASSGVGLGYEQYF
v_call: TRBV4-1; cdr3_length: 16; d_call: TRBD2; clone_size: .; j_call: TRBJ2-1; cdr3_nt: TGCGCCAGCAGCCAGAGGGGGACTAGCGGGAGCACTGAGCAGTTCTTC; cdr3_aa: CASSQRGTSGSTEQFF
v_call: TRBV9; cdr3_length: 15; d_call: .; clone_size: .; j_call: TRBJ2-1; cdr3_nt: TGTGCCAAGATTGGATCCACTATCATATACAATGAGCAGTTCTTC; cdr3_aa: CAKIGSTIIYNEQFF
v_call: TRBV5-5; cdr3_length: 15; d_call: .; clone_size: .; j_call: TRBJ1-2; cdr3_nt: TGTGCCAGCAGCTCCGCCGGGTCCCAAGTCTTTGGCTACACCTTC; cdr3_aa: CASSSAGSQVFGYTF
v_call: TRBV5-4; cdr3_length: 13; d_call: .; clone_size: .; j_call: TRBJ1-2; cdr3_nt: TGTGCCAGCAAGCAGGGGTTGGTATATGGCTACACCTTC; cdr3_aa: CASKQGLVYGYTF
v_call: TRBV5-1; cdr3_length: 14; d_call: .; clone_size: .; j_call: TRBJ1-1; cdr3_nt: TGCGCCAGCAGCTTGTATACGGGGAACACTGAAGCTTTCTTT; cdr3_aa: CASSLYTGNTEAFF
v_call: TRBV11-2; cdr3_length: 15; d_call: .; clone_size: few; j_call: TRBJ2-2; cdr3_nt: TGTGCCAGCCGGGGGACGCCAGCTTCAACCGGGGAGCTGTTTTTT; cdr3_aa: CASRGTPASTGELFF
v_call: TRBV28; cdr3_length: 17; d_call: TRBD1; clone_size: .; j_call: TRBJ1-1; cdr3_nt: TGTGCCAGCAGGACCCCCCGGGACAGGGGTTTGAGCACTGAAGCTTTCTTT; cdr3_aa: CASRTPRDRGLSTEAFF
v_call: TRBV19; cdr3_length: 11; d_call: .; clone_size: .; j_call: TRBJ2-7; cdr3_nt: TGTGCCAGTGGAGGGGGGAACGAGCAGTACTTC; cdr3_aa: CASGGGNEQYF
v_call: TRBV27; cdr3_length: 18; d_call: TRBD1; clone_size: once; j_call: TRBJ2-2; cdr3_nt: TGTGCCAGCAGTTTCCGGTCACGGACAGGGCTGAACACCGGGGAGCTGTTTTTT; cdr3_aa: CASSFRSRTGLNTGELFF
v_call: TRBV7-9; cdr3_length: 14; d_call: .; clone_size: once; j_call: TRBJ1-2; cdr3_nt: TGTGCCAGCAGCCGCCCGCCGGAGAACTATGGCTACACCTTC; cdr3_aa: CASSRPPENYGYTF
v_call: TRBV11-1; cdr3_length: 15; d_call: TRBD1; clone_size: .; j_call: TRBJ1-4; cdr3_nt: TGTGCCAGCAGCGTAACAGGGGCGAGGGATGAAAAACTGTTTTTT; cdr3_aa: CASSVTGARDEKLFF
v_call: TRBV29-1; cdr3_length: 11; d_call: .; clone_size: once; j_call: TRBJ1-2; cdr3_nt: TGCAGCGTTGTAGGTGGTGCTGGCTACACCTTC; cdr3_aa: CSVVGGAGYTF
v_call: TRBV5-4; cdr3_length: 19; d_call: TRBD2; clone_size: .; j_call: TRBJ2-1; cdr3_nt: TGTGCCAGCAGCTCAGGACTAGCGGGAGGGATAAAGGCCTACAATGAGCAGTTCTTC; cdr3_aa: CASSSGLAGGIKAYNEQFF
v_call: TRBV9; cdr3_length: 13; d_call: .; clone_size: once; j_call: TRBJ2-2; cdr3_nt: TGTGCCAGCAGCGAGGTCCCCACCGGGGAGCTGTTTTTT; cdr3_aa: CASSEVPTGELFF
v_call: TRBV5-1; cdr3_length: 16; d_call: .; clone_size: .; j_call: TRBJ2-3; cdr3_nt: TGCGCCAGCAGCTTGTATTTGGGTGGCGGCACAGATACGCAGTATTTT; cdr3_aa: CASSLYLGGGTDTQYF
v_call: TRBV5-1; cdr3_length: 14; d_call: .; clone_size: once; j_call: TRBJ1-1; cdr3_nt: TGCGCCAGCAGCTTGGGACTCAAATGGACTGAAGCTTTCTTT; cdr3_aa: CASSLGLKWTEAFF
v_call: TRBV11-2; cdr3_length: 15; d_call: TRBD2; clone_size: .; j_call: TRBJ2-1; cdr3_nt: TGTGCCAGCAGCTTAGCTCCTAGCGGCCACAATGAGCAGTTCTTC; cdr3_aa: CASSLAPSGHNEQFF